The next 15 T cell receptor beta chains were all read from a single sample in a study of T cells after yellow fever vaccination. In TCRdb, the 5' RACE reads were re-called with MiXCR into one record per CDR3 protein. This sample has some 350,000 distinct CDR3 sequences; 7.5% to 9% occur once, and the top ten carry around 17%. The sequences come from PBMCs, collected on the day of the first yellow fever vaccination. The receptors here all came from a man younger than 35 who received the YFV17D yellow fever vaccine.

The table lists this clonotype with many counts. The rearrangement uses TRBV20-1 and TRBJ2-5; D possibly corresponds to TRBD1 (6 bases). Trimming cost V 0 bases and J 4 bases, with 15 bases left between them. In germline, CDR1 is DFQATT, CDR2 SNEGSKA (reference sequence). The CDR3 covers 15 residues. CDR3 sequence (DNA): TGCAGTGCTAGAGATCTGGCAGGGGCTTCAGAGACCCAGTACTTC. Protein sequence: CSARDLAGASETQYF.

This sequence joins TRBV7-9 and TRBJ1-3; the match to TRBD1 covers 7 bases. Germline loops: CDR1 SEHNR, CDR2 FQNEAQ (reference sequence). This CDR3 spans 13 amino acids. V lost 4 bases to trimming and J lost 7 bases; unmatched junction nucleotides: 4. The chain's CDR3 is CASSSDRFNTIYF. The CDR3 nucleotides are TGTGCCAGCAGCTCGGACAGGTTTAACACCATATATTTT.

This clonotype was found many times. DNA of the CDR3: TGCAGCGTTGGCAGTAACACCGGGGAGCTGTTTTTT. Its protein product is CSVGSNTGELFF. V usage is TRBV29-1 and J usage is TRBJ2-2; D not resolved. V gave up 4 bases and J gave up 2 bases, with 5 bases separating them. Looked up from germline, CDR1 is SQVTM and CDR2 is ANQGSEA. The CDR3 is 12 amino acids.

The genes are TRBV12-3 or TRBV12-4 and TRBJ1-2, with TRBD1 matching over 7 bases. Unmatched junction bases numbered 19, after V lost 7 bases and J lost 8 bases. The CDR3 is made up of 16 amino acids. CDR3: CASTSTGWRWREGYTF. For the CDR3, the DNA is TGTGCCAGCACATCGACAGGGTGGAGGTGGCGTGAGGGCTACACCTTC.

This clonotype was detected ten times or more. The CDR3 spells CASSQDPGFRAQYF. CDR3 nucleotide sequence: TGCGCCAGCAGCCAAGATCCCGGGTTTAGGGCGCAGTATTTT. The chain carries TRBV4-3 and TRBJ2-3; D unresolved. Germline CDR1 LGHNA, CDR2 YSLEER. The CDR3 length is 14 residues. V was clipped by 0 bases and J by 10 bases, with 14 bases between them.

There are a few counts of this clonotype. The CDR3 sequence: CASSWAGTPNSPLHF. In DNA form, the CDR3 reads TGCGCCAGCAGCTGGGCCGGGACACCCAATTCACCCCTCCACTTT. The chain combines TRBV5-1 with TRBJ1-6; D perhaps matches TRBD1 (6 bases). V lost 3 bases, J lost 7 bases, and 14 bases lay in between. This CDR3 is 15 amino acids long. The germline V gene encodes CDR1 SGHRS and CDR2 YFSETQ.

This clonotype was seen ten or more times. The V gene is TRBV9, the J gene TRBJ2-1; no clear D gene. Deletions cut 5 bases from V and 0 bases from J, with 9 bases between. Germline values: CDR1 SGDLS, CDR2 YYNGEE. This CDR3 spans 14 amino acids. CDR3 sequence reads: CASSEKSSYNEQFF. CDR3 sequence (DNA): TGTGCCAGCAGTGAAAAGAGCTCCTACAATGAGCAGTTCTTC. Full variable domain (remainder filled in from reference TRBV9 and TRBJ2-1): DSGVTQTPKHLITATGQRVTLRCSPRSGDLSVYWYQQSLDQGLQFLIQYYNGEERAKGNILERFSAQQFPDLHSELNLSSLELGDSALYFCASSEKSSYNEQFFGPGTRLTVL.

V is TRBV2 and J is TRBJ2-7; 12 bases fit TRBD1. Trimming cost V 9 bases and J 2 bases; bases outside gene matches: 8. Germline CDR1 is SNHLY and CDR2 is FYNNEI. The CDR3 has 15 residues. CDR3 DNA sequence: TGTGCCAGTCAAAAACGGGACAGGGGGCCCTACGAGCAGTACTTC. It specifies CASQKRDRGPYEQYF.

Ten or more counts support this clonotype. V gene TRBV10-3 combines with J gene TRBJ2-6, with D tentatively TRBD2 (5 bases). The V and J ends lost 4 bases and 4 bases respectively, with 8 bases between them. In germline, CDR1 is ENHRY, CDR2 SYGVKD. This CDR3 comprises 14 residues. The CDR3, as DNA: TGTGCCATCAGTGTGGGGAGAGGGGCCAACGTCCTGACTTTC. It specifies CAISVGRGANVLTF.

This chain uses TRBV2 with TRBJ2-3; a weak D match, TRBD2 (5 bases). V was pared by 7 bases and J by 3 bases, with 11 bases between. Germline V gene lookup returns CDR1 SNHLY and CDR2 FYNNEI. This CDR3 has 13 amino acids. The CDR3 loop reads CASKWTETDTQYF. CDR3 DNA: TGTGCCAGCAAGTGGACTGAAACAGATACGCAGTATTTT.

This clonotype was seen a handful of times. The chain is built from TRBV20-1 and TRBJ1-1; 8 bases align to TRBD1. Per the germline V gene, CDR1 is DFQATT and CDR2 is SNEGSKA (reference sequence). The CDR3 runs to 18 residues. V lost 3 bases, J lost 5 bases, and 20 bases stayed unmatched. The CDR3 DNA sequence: TGCAGTGCTAGTCTCCCCAGGACAGGGATTAATGTAGGGACTGAAGCTTTCTTT. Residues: CSASLPRTGINVGTEAFF.

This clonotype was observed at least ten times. For the CDR3, the DNA is TGTGCCAGCAGTTTCTCCCACCCCGGGGTTGGCTACACCTTC. This gives the protein CASSFSHPGVGYTF. The chain joins TRBV12-3 or TRBV12-4 to TRBJ1-2; no definite D call. The CDR3 has 14 residues. The germline V and J ends were trimmed by 3 bases and 7 bases, with 15 bases remaining between them.

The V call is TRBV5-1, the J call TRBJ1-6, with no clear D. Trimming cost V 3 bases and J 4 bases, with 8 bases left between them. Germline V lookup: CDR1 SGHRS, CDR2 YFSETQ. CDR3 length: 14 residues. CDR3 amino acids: CASSSTDYNSPLHF. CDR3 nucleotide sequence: TGCGCCAGCAGCTCGACGGATTATAATTCACCCCTCCACTTT.

This CDR3 reads CASSLGGVYNYGYTF. The CDR3 DNA reads as TGCGCCAGCAGCTTGGGCGGGGTTTACAACTATGGCTACACCTTC. V gene TRBV5-1 combines with J gene TRBJ1-2; D unresolved. The CDR3 length is 15 residues. V shed 0 bases and J shed 2 bases, with 11 bases lying between them. The germline CDR1 and CDR2 sequences are SGHRS and YFSETQ.

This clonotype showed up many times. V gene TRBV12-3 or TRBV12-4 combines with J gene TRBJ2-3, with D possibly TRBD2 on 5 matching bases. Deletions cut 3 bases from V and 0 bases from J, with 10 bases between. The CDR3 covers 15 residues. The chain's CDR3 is CASSFVSGSTDTQYF. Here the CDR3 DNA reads TGTGCCAGCAGTTTCGTCTCGGGAAGCACAGATACGCAGTATTTT.